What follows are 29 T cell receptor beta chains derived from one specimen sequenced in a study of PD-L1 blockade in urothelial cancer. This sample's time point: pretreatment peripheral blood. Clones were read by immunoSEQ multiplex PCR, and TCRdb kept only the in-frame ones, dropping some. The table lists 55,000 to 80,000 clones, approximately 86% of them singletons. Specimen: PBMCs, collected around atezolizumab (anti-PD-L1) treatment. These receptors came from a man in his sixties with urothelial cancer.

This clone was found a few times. CDR3 coding DNA: TGCAGCGTCCCAGGGGAGTCCCTGGGTACAGATACGCAGTATTTT. This codes for CSVPGESLGTDTQYF. The J gene is TRBJ2-3, the V gene TRBV29-1; D possibly corresponds to TRBD1 (6 bases). V was clipped by 6 bases and J by 3 bases, with 19 bases between them. The germline CDR1 and CDR2 sequences are SQVTM and ANQGSEA. This CDR3 region has 15 residues.

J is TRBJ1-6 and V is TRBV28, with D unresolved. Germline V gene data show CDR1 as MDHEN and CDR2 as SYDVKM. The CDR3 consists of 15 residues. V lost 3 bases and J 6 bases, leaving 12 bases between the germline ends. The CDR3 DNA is TGTGCCAGCAGTTTGTTGGCAGGAATTAATTCACCCCTCCACTTT. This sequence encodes CASSLLAGINSPLHF.

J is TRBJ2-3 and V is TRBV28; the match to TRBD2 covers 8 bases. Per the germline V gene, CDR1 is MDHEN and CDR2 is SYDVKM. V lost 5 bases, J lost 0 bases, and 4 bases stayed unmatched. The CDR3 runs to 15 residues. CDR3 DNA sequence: TGTGCCAGCAGTGCCTCTAGCGGGAGCACAGATACGCAGTATTTT. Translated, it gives CASSASSGSTDTQYF.

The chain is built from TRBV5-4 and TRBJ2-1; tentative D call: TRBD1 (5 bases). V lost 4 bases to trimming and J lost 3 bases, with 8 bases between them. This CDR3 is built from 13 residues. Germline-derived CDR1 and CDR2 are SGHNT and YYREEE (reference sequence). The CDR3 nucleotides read TGTGCCAGCAGCATTGACAGCTACAATGAGCAGTTCTTC. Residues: CASSIDSYNEQFF.

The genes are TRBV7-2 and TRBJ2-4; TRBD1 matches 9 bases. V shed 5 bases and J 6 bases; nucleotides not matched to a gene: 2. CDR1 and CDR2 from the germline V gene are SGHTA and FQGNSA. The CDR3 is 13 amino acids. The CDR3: CASSVDRGNIQYF. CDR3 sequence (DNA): TGTGCCAGCAGCGTGGACAGGGGAAACATTCAGTACTTC.

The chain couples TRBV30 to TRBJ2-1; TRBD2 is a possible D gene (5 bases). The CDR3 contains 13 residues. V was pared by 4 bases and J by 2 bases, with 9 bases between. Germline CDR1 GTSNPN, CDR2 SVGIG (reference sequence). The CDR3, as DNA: TGTGCCTGGAACCCCGGGGCCTACAATGAGCAGTTCTTC. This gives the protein CAWNPGAYNEQFF.

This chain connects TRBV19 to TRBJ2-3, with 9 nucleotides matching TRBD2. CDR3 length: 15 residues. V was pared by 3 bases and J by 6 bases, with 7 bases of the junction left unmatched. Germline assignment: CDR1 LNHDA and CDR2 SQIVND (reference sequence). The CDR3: CASSMGGGAFDTQYF. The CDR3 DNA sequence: TGTGCCAGTAGTATGGGCGGGGGGGCGTTTGATACGCAGTATTTT.

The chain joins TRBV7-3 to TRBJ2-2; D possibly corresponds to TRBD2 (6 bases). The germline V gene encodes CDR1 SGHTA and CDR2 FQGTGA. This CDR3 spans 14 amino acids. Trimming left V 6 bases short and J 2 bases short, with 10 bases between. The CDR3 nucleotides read TGTGCCAGCAGGGAGGGCCGAAACACCGGGGAGCTGTTTTTT. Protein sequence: CASREGRNTGELFF.

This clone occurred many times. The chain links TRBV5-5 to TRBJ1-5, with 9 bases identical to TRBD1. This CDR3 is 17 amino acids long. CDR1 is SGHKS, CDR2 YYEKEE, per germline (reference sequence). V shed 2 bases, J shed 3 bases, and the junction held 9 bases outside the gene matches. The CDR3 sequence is CASSLTGGLRINQPQHF. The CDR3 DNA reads TGTGCCAGCAGCTTAACAGGGGGCTTGAGAATCAATCAGCCCCAGCATTTT.

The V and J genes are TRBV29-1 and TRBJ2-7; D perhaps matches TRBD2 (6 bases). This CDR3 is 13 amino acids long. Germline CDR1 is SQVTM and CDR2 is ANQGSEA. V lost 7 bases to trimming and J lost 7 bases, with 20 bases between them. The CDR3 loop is CSGGTDLYREQYF. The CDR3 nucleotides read TGCAGCGGGGGGACTGATCTATACCGTGAGCAGTACTTC.

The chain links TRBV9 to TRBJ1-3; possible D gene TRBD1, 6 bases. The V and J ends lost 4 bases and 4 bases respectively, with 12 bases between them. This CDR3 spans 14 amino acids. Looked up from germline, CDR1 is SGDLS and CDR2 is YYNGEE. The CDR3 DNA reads TGTGCCAGCAGCCTAAACGGACAGGGAAACACCATATATTTT. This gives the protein CASSLNGQGNTIYF. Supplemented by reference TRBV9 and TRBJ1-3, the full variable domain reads DSGVTQTPKHLITATGQRVTLRCSPRSGDLSVYWYQQSLDQGLQFLIQYYNGEERAKGNILERFSAQQFPDLHSELNLSSLELGDSALYFCASSLNGQGNTIYFGEGSWLTVV.

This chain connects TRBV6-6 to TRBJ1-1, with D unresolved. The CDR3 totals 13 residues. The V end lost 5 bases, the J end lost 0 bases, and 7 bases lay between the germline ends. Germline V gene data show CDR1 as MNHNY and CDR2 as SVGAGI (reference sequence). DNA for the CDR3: TGTGCCAGCAGTGTTACAATGAACACTGAAGCTTTCTTT. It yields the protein CASSVTMNTEAFF.

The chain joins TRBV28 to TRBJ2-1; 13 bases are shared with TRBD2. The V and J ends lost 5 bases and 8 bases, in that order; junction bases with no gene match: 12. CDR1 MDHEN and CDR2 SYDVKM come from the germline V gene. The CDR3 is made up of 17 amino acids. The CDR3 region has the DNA TGTGCCAGCAGTCAACCGGGACTAGCGGGATCCCTAGATGAGCAGTTCTTC. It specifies CASSQPGLAGSLDEQFF.

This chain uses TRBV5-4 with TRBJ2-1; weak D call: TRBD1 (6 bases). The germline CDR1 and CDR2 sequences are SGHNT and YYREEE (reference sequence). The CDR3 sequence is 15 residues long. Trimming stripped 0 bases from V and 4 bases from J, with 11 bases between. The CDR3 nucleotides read TGTGCCAGCAGCTTGGTGGCAGGGGTTTACAATGAGCAGTTCTTC. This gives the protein CASSLVAGVYNEQFF.

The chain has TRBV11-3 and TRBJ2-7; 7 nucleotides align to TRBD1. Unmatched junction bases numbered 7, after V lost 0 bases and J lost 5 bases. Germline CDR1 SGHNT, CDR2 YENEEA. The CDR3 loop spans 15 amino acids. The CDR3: CASSLENRGQDEQYF. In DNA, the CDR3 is TGTGCCAGCAGCTTAGAAAACAGGGGTCAGGACGAGCAGTACTTC.

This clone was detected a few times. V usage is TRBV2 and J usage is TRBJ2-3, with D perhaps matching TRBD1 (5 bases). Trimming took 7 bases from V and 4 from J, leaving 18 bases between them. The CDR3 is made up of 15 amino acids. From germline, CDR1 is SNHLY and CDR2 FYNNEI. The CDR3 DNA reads TGTGCCAGCACTCCCACGCAGGGTTGGTCAGATACGCAGTATTTT. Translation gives CASTPTQGWSDTQYF.

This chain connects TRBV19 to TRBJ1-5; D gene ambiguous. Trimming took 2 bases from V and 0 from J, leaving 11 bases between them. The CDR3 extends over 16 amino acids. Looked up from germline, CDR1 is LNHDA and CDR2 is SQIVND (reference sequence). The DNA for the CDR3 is TGTGCCAGTAGTATACGAGCTACCGATAGCAATCAGCCCCAGCATTTT. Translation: CASSIRATDSNQPQHF.

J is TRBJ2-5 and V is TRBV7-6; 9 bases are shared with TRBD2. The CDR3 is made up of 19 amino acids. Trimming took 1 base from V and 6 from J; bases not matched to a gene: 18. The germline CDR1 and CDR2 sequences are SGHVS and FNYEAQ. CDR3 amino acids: CASSLGASRRGGVSKTQYF. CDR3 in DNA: TGTGCCAGCAGCTTAGGCGCCTCTCGGCGGGGGGGCGTTTCTAAGACCCAGTACTTC.

The CDR3 DNA follows: TGTGCCAGCAGACGGAGGGGAGGCGGGTCCGCAGATACGCAGTATTTT. Translation: CASRRRGGGSADTQYF. This chain links TRBV28 with TRBJ2-3; weak D call: TRBD2 (6 bases). This CDR3 spans 16 amino acids. Germline values: CDR1 MDHEN, CDR2 SYDVKM. The V end lost 6 bases, the J end lost 4 bases, and 20 bases lay between the germline ends.

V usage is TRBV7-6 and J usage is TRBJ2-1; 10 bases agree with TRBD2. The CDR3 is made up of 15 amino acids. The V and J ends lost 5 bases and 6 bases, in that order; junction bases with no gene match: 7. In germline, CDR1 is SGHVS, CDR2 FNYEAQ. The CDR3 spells CASSPVAGGPNEQFF. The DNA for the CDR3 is TGTGCCAGCAGCCCCGTAGCGGGGGGACCCAATGAGCAGTTCTTC. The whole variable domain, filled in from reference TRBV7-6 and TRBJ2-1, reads GAGVSQSPRYKVTKRGQDVALRCDPISGHVSLYWYRQALGQGPEFLTYFNYEAQQDKSGLPNDRFSAERPEGSISTLTIQRTEQRDSAMYRCASSPVAGGPNEQFFGPGTRLTVL.

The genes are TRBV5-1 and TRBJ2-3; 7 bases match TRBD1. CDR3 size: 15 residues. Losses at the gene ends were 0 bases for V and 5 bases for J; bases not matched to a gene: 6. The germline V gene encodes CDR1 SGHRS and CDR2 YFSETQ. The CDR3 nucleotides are TGCGCCAGCAGCTTGGAGGCCAGGGGGATAGATACGCAGTATTTT. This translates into CASSLEARGIDTQYF. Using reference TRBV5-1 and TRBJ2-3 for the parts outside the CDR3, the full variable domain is KAGVTQTPRYLIKTRGQQVTLSCSPISGHRSVSWYQQTPGQGLQFLFEYFSETQRNKGNFPGRFSGRQFSNSRSEMNVSTLELGDSALYLCASSLEARGIDTQYFGPGTRLTVL.

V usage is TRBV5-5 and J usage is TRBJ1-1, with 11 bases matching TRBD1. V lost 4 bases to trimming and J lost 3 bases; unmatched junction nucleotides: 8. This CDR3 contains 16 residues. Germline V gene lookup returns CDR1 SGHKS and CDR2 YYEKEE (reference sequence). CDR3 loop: CASSRDRGRLDTEAFF. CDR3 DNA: TGTGCCAGCAGCCGGGACAGGGGGAGGTTAGACACTGAAGCTTTCTTT.

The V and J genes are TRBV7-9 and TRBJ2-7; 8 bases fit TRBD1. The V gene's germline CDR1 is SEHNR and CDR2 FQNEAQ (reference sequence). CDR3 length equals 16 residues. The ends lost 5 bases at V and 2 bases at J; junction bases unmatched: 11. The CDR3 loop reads CASSIFGTGSTYEQYF. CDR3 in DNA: TGTGCCAGCAGCATCTTCGGGACAGGCTCTACCTACGAGCAGTACTTC.

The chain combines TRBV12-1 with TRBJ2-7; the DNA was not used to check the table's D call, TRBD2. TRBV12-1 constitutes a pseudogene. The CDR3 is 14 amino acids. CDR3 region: CASSLGLALYEQYF. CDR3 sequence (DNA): TGTGCCAGCAGCTTGGGACTAGCGCTCTACGAGCAGTACTTC.

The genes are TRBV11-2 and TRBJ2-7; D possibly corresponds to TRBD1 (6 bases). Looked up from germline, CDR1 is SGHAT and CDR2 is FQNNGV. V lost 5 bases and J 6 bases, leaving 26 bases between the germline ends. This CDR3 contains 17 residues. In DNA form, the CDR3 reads TGTGCCAGCAGCCTGAATATGGTCTCGGACAGTTACACCGAGCAGTACTTC. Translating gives CASSLNMVSDSYTEQYF.

The CDR3 DNA sequence: TGTGCCAGTAGTTCACATCCACAGGGTTACGAGCAGTACTTC. Protein product: CASSSHPQGYEQYF. The chain employs TRBV19 and TRBJ2-7, with D possibly TRBD1 on 6 matching bases. CDR1 and CDR2 from the germline V gene are LNHDA and SQIVND (reference sequence). This CDR3 is built from 14 residues. With 5 bases removed from V and 4 bases from J, the gap between germline ends came to 15 bases.

CDR3 in amino acids: CASSRGGRGVTEAFF. Here the CDR3 DNA reads TGTGCCAGCAGCCGGGGGGGTAGGGGTGTCACTGAAGCTTTCTTT. The chain has TRBV2 and TRBJ1-1; a weak D match, TRBD1 (5 bases). Germline lookup yields CDR1 SNHLY and CDR2 FYNNEI. The CDR3 consists of 15 residues. V was pared by 6 bases and J by 4 bases, with 18 bases between.

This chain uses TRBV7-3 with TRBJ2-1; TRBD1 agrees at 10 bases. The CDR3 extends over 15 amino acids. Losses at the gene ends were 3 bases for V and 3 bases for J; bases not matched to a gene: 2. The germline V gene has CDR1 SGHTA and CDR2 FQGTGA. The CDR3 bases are TGTGCCAGCAGCTTTCGGACAGGGGGCTACAATGAGCAGTTCTTC. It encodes CASSFRTGGYNEQFF.

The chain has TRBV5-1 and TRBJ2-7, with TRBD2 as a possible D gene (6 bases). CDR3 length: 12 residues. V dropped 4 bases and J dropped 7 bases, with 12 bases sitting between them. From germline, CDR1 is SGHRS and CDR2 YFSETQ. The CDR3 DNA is TGCGCCAGCAGCGCAAAGGGAGGAGAGCAGTACTTC. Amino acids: CASSAKGGEQYF.